The present T cell receptor (beta chain) was sequenced within a study of blood T cells in healthy people across ages (dated by TCRdb to about 2015). Study-wide context: In model experiments, roughly one uniquely barcoded TCR beta cDNA molecule per two T cells was captured by template switching. Two additional independent replicas of 1 million unique cDNA reads from the same blood draw were analyzed for two donors (one aged 18 to 30 and one aged 80 or older). The donors were divided into four age groups: young (average around 15 years), middle-aged (over 35), aged (roughly 66) and long-lived (82). To avoid experimental bias, donors of different ages were distributed randomly across sequencing lanes. Using deep sequencing normalized with unique cDNA molecular identifiers, the study measured how TCR beta repertoire diversity changes with age. Overall study outcomes, separate from this receptor: Estimates of total diversity based on one million sequenced T cells were regarded as lower bounds and as underestimates. The long-lived group showed more naive CD4+ T cells, fewer expanded clones and increased TCR diversity than the aged group, suggesting age selection. A strong correlation was found between observed TCR beta diversity and the percentage of naive T cells measured by flow cytometry. Because the CMV infection status of the donors was unknown, age-related changes in expanded clonotypes may potentially have been confounded. Bulk unsorted PBMC profiling prevented conclusive comparison of naive and antigen-experienced compartments. Observed TCR beta diversity per million T cells fell roughly linearly with age, and a significant reduction was already apparent by age about 38.

The donors were around 39 Caucasian individuals from Russia, aged roughly 6 to 100 years, who were systemically healthy. Each donor gave roughly 11 milliliters of peripheral blood, drawn into EDTA-treated Vacutainer tubes. Ficoll-Paque density-gradient centrifugation was used to isolate PBMCs, with at least 6 million per sample. Trizol reagent was used to extract total RNA from PBMCs, with at least 5 micrograms per sample. The percentages of naive CD45RAhigh/CD27high T cells were determined by flow cytometry on a PBMC aliquot from every donor. CDR1 and CDR2 were assigned from the germline V gene as ENHRY and SYGVKD. The CDR3 goes from the cysteine to the phenylalanine over 18 residues. CDR3 DNA only is kept here, 54 bases in frame from base 1. Here V drops 5 bases and J drops 6 bases, and the junction holds 19 bases not matched to any gene. Receptor amplification or capture employed 5' RACE. For sequencing, an Illumina HiSeq 2500 was employed. A second PCR of roughly 7 to 11 cycles was performed with a sample-barcoded 5' primer and a J-beta primer mix. A unique molecular identifier was introduced onto each TCR beta cDNA molecule by a template-switch 5' adaptor carrying 12 random nucleotides. At least 3 million CDR3-containing paired-end reads were obtained from each sample. The Mint cDNA synthesis kit, primed by a TRBC-specific oligonucleotide, was used to synthesize first-strand cDNA from all RNA. Following uracil-DNA glycosylase treatment, all cDNA underwent a first 18-cycle PCR with the universal primers M1SS and BC2_uni_R. Under the source paper's analysis protocol: Each sample was normalized by randomly selecting 1 million high-quality reads, each carrying a distinct molecular identifier. Instead of being binned into consensus sequences, reads that shared molecular identifiers were thrown out. CDR3 identification, clonotype clustering and error correction used MiTCR with a Q25 quality threshold and the strictest error-elimination algorithm. A nonparametric unseen species model with Euler transformation was used to estimate a lower bound on total TCR beta diversity. The public reads were quality trimmed at Q25 with fastp and then assembled into clones with MiXCR by TCRdb, keeping productive beta chains. When rows share a CDR3 protein, they turn into one entry using the most common DNA and genes. The V and J calls follow TCRdb's processing rather than the paper's. Present in this sample are over 1,300,000 distinct CDR3 sequences, around 59% of which were seen just once. The top ten constitute about 6.7% of the sample.

As regards this clonotype: Its specific antigen is unknown. Base qualities are missing; no much larger clone stands one base away.

Sequencing was performed on blood. The sequence was collected from a man between 18 and 35 years old in good health. The V and J genes are TRBV10-3 and TRBJ2-3; 8 middle bases align to TRBD2. Read as DNA, the sequence is TGTGCCATCAGTCGCCCCACTCGGGATAGCGGGGACCAGGATACGCAGTATTTT. This is translated as CAISRPTRDSGDQDTQYF.